A single sample gave rise to the 31 T cell receptor beta chains below, sequenced in a study of tumor-infiltrating lymphocytes in oesophageal squamous cell carcinoma. TCRdb analysed the PCR reads with MiXCR anew, one entry per CDR3 protein. The data show fewer than 25,000 distinct CDR3 sequences, more than 35% seen once. Sequencing was performed on esophageal tumor tissue. The receptor source for this set is a male donor with esophageal squamous cell carcinoma.

By proportion, this clonotype is medium-sized. The chain combines TRBV7-6 with TRBJ2-7; tentative D call: TRBD2 (5 bases). Trimming shortened V by 2 bases and J by 4 bases, and 9 bases separated the two germline ends. The germline gives CDR1 SGHVS, CDR2 FNYEAQ. The CDR3 spans 13 residues. The CDR3 sequence: CASSLTTGYEQYF. The CDR3 DNA reads as TGTGCCAGCAGCTTAACAACGGGGTACGAGCAGTACTTC.

This clonotype was seen repeatedly, ten times or more. The V call is TRBV12-3 or TRBV12-4, the J call TRBJ2-2, with 11 bases matching TRBD1. V gave up 5 bases and J gave up 7 bases; unmatched junction bases: 6. The CDR3 extends over 15 amino acids. The CDR3 here is CASSPGQGVGGELFF. CDR3 nucleotide sequence: TGTGCCAGCAGTCCGGGACAGGGGGTAGGCGGGGAGCTGTTTTTT.

Judged by abundance, this clonotype is medium-sized. The rearrangement uses TRBV7-2 and TRBJ2-5, with 9 bases matching TRBD2. CDR1 and CDR2 (germline): SGHTA, FQGNSA. This CDR3 contains 16 residues. J gave up 5 bases and V 1 base, and 8 bases lay outside the gene matches. The CDR3 bases are TGTGCCAGCAGCTTAGGTGGCGGGGGGGCGGGGGAGACCCAGTACTTC. As protein: CASSLGGGGAGETQYF.

This clonotype was observed a few times. V usage is TRBV7-2 and J usage is TRBJ2-5; 7 nucleotides line up with TRBD1. TRBJ2-1 explains the end of the DNA better; the J call may be wrong. Per the germline V gene, CDR1 is SGHTA and CDR2 is FQGNSA. The CDR3 has 15 amino acids. The CDR3: CASSLLQGPTGEQFF. CDR3 in DNA: TGTGCCAGCAGCTTACTACAGGGGCCTACTGGTGAGCAGTTCTTC.

Ten or more counts support this clonotype. This sequence may be a read error, since a much larger clone differs from it by one base. The chain uses TRBV11-1 and TRBJ2-7; possibly TRBD2 for D (6 bases). CDR3 length: 14 amino acids. The germline V gene has CDR1 SGHAT and CDR2 FQDESV (reference sequence). The V and J ends lost 4 bases and 7 bases respectively, with 17 bases between them. For the CDR3, the DNA is TGTGCCAGCAGCTCCCGGGACTTTTACAATGAGCAGTACTTC. This translates into CASSSRDFYNEQYF.

The chain links TRBV4-1 to TRBJ2-4; maybe TRBD2 (6 bases). The J call is doubtful: the DNA matches TRBJ2-5 better. The germline CDR1 and CDR2 sequences are MGHRA and YSYEKL. The CDR3 contains 15 residues. The CDR3 loop reads CASSQDWDSRGTQYF. DNA of the CDR3: TGCGCCAGCAGCCAAGATTGGGACTCACGAGGGACCCAGTACTTC.

This clonotype was picked up a small number of times. The V gene is TRBV5-1, the J gene TRBJ2-7; tentatively, D is TRBD2 (6 bases). The germline V gene has CDR1 SGHRS and CDR2 YFSETQ. V was trimmed by 0 bases and J by 0 bases, leaving 7 bases between them. The CDR3 totals 14 residues. In DNA form, the CDR3 reads TGCGCCAGCAGCTTGGGGGGGGTCTCCTACGAGCAGTACTTC. Translation gives CASSLGGVSYEQYF.

To note about this clonotype: In this CDR3 the conserved last residue, phenylalanine or tryptophan, is missing, so a read error is likely. The limits of the CDR3 on the DNA are not certain, so only TCRdb's listed CDR3 is given. V usage is TRBV11-3 and J usage is TRBJ2-7; the D segment call TRBD1 is taken from the table without a DNA check. Germline V gene sequence: CDR1 SGHNT, CDR2 YENEEA. The CDR3 comprises 18 residues, both ends counted. The chain's CDR3 is CASSLDPQDGAYEQYFGA.

The chain links TRBV3-1 to TRBJ2-4, with 9 bases identical to TRBD2. The last part of the DNA fits TRBJ2-1 better; the J call may be wrong. CDR3 length equals 14 residues. Germline-derived CDR1 and CDR2 are LGHDT and YNNKEL (reference sequence). The CDR3 protein is CASSLASGAETQFF. As DNA, the CDR3 is TGTGCCAGCAGCCTTGCTAGCGGGGCAGAGACCCAGTTCTTC.

This clonotype was found many times. V and J are TRBV10-3 and TRBJ2-3, with D possibly matching TRBD1 (6 bases). The V gene's germline CDR1 is ENHRY and CDR2 SYGVKD. V lost 0 bases and J lost 0, with 7 bases in between. There are 15 residues in the CDR3. The CDR3 reads CAISESGASTDTQYF. The CDR3 region has the DNA TGTGCCATCAGTGAGTCGGGGGCTAGCACAGATACGCAGTATTTT.

The chain recombines TRBV7-2 with TRBJ1-2; 8 nucleotides align to TRBD1. The trim removed 5 bases at V and 1 base at J, leaving 6 bases unmatched. The CDR3 extends over 15 amino acids. Germline CDR1 reads SGHTA; CDR2 reads FQGNSA. The CDR3 nucleotides are TGTGCCAGCAGCCCGCAGGGGGCGAGTAACTATGGCTACACCTTC. Protein: CASSPQGASNYGYTF. The full variable domain, in which reference TRBV7-2 and TRBJ1-2 provide the parts outside the CDR3, is GAGVSQSPSNKVTEKGKDVELRCDPISGHTALYWYRQSLGQGLEFLIYFQGNSAPDKSGLPSDRFSAERTGGSVSTLTIQRTQQEDSAVYLCASSPQGASNYGYTFGSGTRLTVV.

The chain employs TRBV7-8 and TRBJ2-3; D is ambiguous. The CDR3 has 13 residues. CDR1 and CDR2 (germline): SGHVS, FQNEAQ. V lost 2 bases and J lost 2, with 5 bases in between. The CDR3 here is CASSLTITDTQYF. The DNA for the CDR3 is TGTGCCAGCAGCTTAACAATCACAGATACGCAGTATTTT.

This clonotype appeared many times. The rearrangement joins TRBV6-1 to TRBJ2-7; 7 bases are a match to TRBD1. Germline V gene sequence: CDR1 MNHNS, CDR2 SASEGT. CDR3 length: 15 residues. V gave up 7 bases and J gave up 0 bases; unmatched junction bases: 9. The chain's CDR3 is CASTIRQGPSYEQYF. The CDR3 DNA sequence: TGTGCCAGCACCATCCGACAGGGCCCCTCCTACGAGCAGTACTTC.

This clonotype was detected ten times or more. A read error may explain this, as a much larger clone is one base away. This rearrangement joins TRBV24-1 to TRBJ2-1, with a tentative D call TRBD1 (6 bases). The DNA end lines up better with TRBJ2-7; the J call may be wrong. Germline CDR1 reads KGHDR; CDR2 reads SFDVKD. The CDR3 has 14 residues. The DNA of the CDR3 is TGTGCCACGGAAACAGGGAGCTCCTACAATGAGCAGTACTTC. This translates into CATETGSSYNEQYF.

Within the sample, this clonotype is medium-sized. The chain recombines TRBV6-1 with TRBJ2-3; D is possibly TRBD1 or TRBD2 (6 bases each). V was clipped by 8 bases and J by 9 bases, with 12 bases between them. The CDR3 is made up of 11 amino acids. Per the germline V gene, CDR1 is MNHNS and CDR2 is SASEGT. The CDR3 here is CASSSGATQYF. Written as DNA, the CDR3 is TGTGCCAGCTCTTCGGGGGCAACGCAGTATTTT.

This clonotype was observed many times. The chain is built from TRBV18 and TRBJ1-5; D might be TRBD1 (6 bases). Germline V gives CDR1 KGHSH, CDR2 LQKENI. This CDR3 comprises 14 residues. Trimming cost V 6 bases and J 4 bases, with 13 bases left between them. In DNA form, the CDR3 reads TGTGCCAGCTCTCGCGGACAGTTAAATCAGCCCCAGCATTTT. Protein sequence: CASSRGQLNQPQHF.

The J gene is TRBJ1-2, the V gene TRBV7-4; maybe TRBD1 (6 bases). Germline V gene sequence: CDR1 SGHVT, CDR2 SQSDAQ. The CDR3 length is 16 residues. Deletions cut 1 base from V and 5 bases from J, with 17 bases between. The CDR3 coding sequence is TGTGCCAGCAGCTTAGACGGTTGGCAGGGGCAATATGGCTACACCTTC. Amino acid sequence: CASSLDGWQGQYGYTF.

This clonotype has only a few counts. The V and J genes are TRBV11-2 and TRBJ2-5; no firm D call. Germline V gene sequence: CDR1 SGHAT, CDR2 FQNNGV. The CDR3 consists of 12 residues. Trimming removed 0 bases at V and 1 base at J, with 0 bases between. The CDR3 region has the DNA TGTGCCAGCAGCTTAGACCAAGAGACCCAGTACTTC. Residues: CASSLDQETQYF.

The chain joins TRBV7-6 to TRBJ2-7, with TRBD1 matching 11 bases. The J call may be wrong; the DNA end is better matched by TRBJ2-5. CDR3 length equals 18 residues. Per germline, CDR1 SGHVS and CDR2 FNYEAQ. DNA for the CDR3: TGTGCCAGCAGCTTAGCTACGGGACAGGGGGAGTTAGGGGAGACCCAGTACTTC. Protein: CASSLATGQGELGETQYF.

This clonotype was counted many times. V is TRBV7-9 and J is TRBJ1-4; 10 bases are shared with TRBD1. V lost 2 bases and J lost 3; bases outside the gene matches: 3. CDR3 length: 16 residues. Germline CDR1 is SEHNR and CDR2 is FQNEAQ (reference sequence). The CDR3 spells CASSLTGTGANEKLFF. The CDR3 nucleotides read TGTGCCAGCAGCTTAACCGGGACAGGGGCTAATGAAAAACTGTTTTTT. Looking up the rest from reference TRBV7-9 and TRBJ1-4 gives the full variable domain: DTGVSQNPRHKITKRGQNVTFRCDPISEHNRLYWYRQTLGQGPEFLTYFQNEAQLEKSRLLSDRFSAERPKGSFSTLEIQRTEQGDSAMYLCASSLTGTGANEKLFFGSGTQLSVL.

This clonotype qualifies as medium-sized (0.01 to 0.1%). V and J are TRBV6-1 and TRBJ2-7; D is unresolved. The CDR3 sequence is 13 residues long. With 5 bases removed from V and 6 bases from J, the gap between germline ends came to 14 bases. Looked up from germline, CDR1 is MNHNS and CDR2 is SASEGT. DNA of the CDR3: TGTGCCAGCAGTCAACTCTATGATAGCGAGCAGTACTTC. Its protein product is CASSQLYDSEQYF.

The chain recombines TRBV28 with TRBJ1-1; D perhaps matches TRBD1 (5 bases). The end of the DNA is better explained by TRBJ1-3, so the J call may be wrong. Germline V lookup: CDR1 MDHEN, CDR2 SYDVKM. The CDR3 is made up of 14 amino acids. The CDR3 region has the DNA TGTGCCAGCAAGAGGGGAGACTCTGGAAACACCATATATTTT. This encodes CASKRGDSGNTIYF.

Note on this clonotype: An end of the junction differs from the germline gene, which may be a read error. V usage is TRBV6-1 and J usage is TRBJ2-1, with 7 bases lining up with TRBD1. The CDR3 loop spans 13 amino acids. The germline CDR1 and CDR2 sequences are MNHNS and SASEGT. CDR3 nucleotides: TGTGCCAGCAGACGGGACAGTCTCTACGAGCAGTGCTTC. Residues: CASRRDSLYEQCF.

The chain employs TRBV7-2 and TRBJ2-5, with D perhaps matching TRBD1 (6 bases). The J call may be incorrect, as the DNA end agrees better with TRBJ2-7. The CDR3 contains 13 residues. Germline V gives CDR1 SGHTA, CDR2 FQGNSA. The CDR3 loop is CASSSDSSYEQYF. CDR3 nucleotides: TGTGCCAGCAGCTCGGACAGTTCCTACGAGCAGTACTTC.

This clonotype was detected a few times. The J gene is TRBJ1-4, the V gene TRBV18; 10 bases are shared with TRBD1. The CDR3 has 16 residues. Germline lookup yields CDR1 KGHSH and CDR2 LQKENI. The trim removed 4 bases at V and 3 bases at J, leaving 5 bases unmatched. CDR3 coding DNA: TGTGCCAGCTCACGGAGACAGGGGGCGTCTAATGAAAAACTGTTTTTT. Translation gives CASSRRQGASNEKLFF.

The chain combines TRBV4-1 with TRBJ1-2, with 8 bases fitting TRBD1. There are 16 residues in the CDR3. Per germline, CDR1 MGHRA and CDR2 YSYEKL. With 4 bases clipped from V and 0 bases from J, the junction kept 7 bases outside the gene matches. CDR3 bases: TGCGCCAGCAGCCCCATACGGACAGGGACTAACTATGGCTACACCTTC. As protein: CASSPIRTGTNYGYTF.

The chain links TRBV7-4 to TRBJ2-3; D ambiguous. Germline CDR1 and CDR2: SGHVT and SQSDAQ. V dropped 2 bases and J dropped 4 bases, with 7 bases sitting between them. The CDR3 is 13 residues long. Written as DNA, the CDR3 is TGTGCCAGCAGCTTATTAAGCGCAGATACGCAGTATTTT. As protein: CASSLLSADTQYF.

The DNA for the CDR3 is TGTGCCAGCACAGGACGGAGGATGGATGGCTACACCTTC. It is translated as CASTGRRMDGYTF. The V and J genes are TRBV7-4 and TRBJ1-2; D remains unclear. This CDR3 spans 13 amino acids. CDR1 is SGHVT, CDR2 SQSDAQ, per germline. V dropped 7 bases and J dropped 6 bases, with 15 bases sitting between them.

This clonotype was recorded many times. This chain connects TRBV7-3 to TRBJ2-3, with TRBD2 matching over 8 bases. V trimming: 4 bases; J trimming: 5 bases; junction bases outside the gene matches: 11. The CDR3 length is 16 residues. Germline assignment: CDR1 SGHTA and CDR2 FQGTGA. In DNA form, the CDR3 reads TGTGCCAGCAGCTATAGTGCAGCGGGGGTGGGAGATACGCAGTATTTT. Amino acid sequence: CASSYSAAGVGDTQYF. Together with reference TRBV7-3 and TRBJ2-3, the CDR3 gives the full variable domain: GAGVSQTPSNKVTEKGKYVELRCDPISGHTALYWYRQSLGQGPEFLIYFQGTGAADDSGLPNDRFFAVRPEGSVSTLKIQRTERGDSAVYLCASSYSAAGVGDTQYFGPGTRLTVL.

This clonotype was picked up many times. The rearrangement joins TRBV10-3 to TRBJ2-3; D unclear. The CDR3 spans 16 residues. The V gene's germline CDR1 is ENHRY and CDR2 SYGVKD. The V gene lost 6 bases and the J gene lost 1 base, with 17 bases spanning the gap. The CDR3 DNA reads TGTGCCATCAGACCAAGAACGGGTATAGGCACAGATACGCAGTATTTT. Translating gives CAIRPRTGIGTDTQYF.

This clonotype was counted only a few times. This chain connects TRBV7-2 to TRBJ2-5, with TRBD2 matching over 11 bases. The CDR3 length is 15 residues. CDR1 and CDR2 (germline): SGHTA, FQGNSA. V lost 1 base to trimming and J lost 2 bases; unmatched junction nucleotides: 0. CDR3 in DNA: TGTGCCAGCAGCTTAGTAGCGGGAGGGCAAGAGACCCAGTACTTC. Amino acids: CASSLVAGGQETQYF.